This is a list of T cell receptor beta chains from one sample in a study of blood T cell repertoires in COVID-19. Some clones are missing from TCRdb's copy, which holds only in-frame ones; the method was immunoSEQ multiplex PCR. Seen here are about 28,000 clones, over 75% observed once, and the top ten hold approximately 15%. Sequenced input: peripheral blood. These receptors came from a man in his sixties or seventies with active COVID-19. Both conserved end residues are trimmed from each CDR3. Clone size is stated in some rows and not others, as once, few, many or a class when expanded.

clone_size j_call v_call cdr3_aa
once TRBJ1-4 TRBV5-1 ASSLGKPGQGDEKLF
NA TRBJ1-4 TRBV4-1 ASSQEPDRSEGEKLF
few TRBJ2-7 TRBV12-3/TRBV12-4 ASSPGGGEQY
NA TRBJ1-2 TRBV5-5 ASSSPPTRESYGYT
NA TRBJ2-4 TRBV19 ASIEPGSKNIQY
NA TRBJ2-5 TRBV9 ASSVGGQAQETQY
NA TRBJ1-1 TRBV29-1 SVEEREAF
few TRBJ1-2 TRBV6-5 ASSYSRENGYT
NA TRBJ1-1 TRBV6-5 ASSSQGGDTEAF
NA TRBJ2-7 TRBV15 ATSRGVAGEQY
medium-sized TRBJ2-7 TRBV6-2/TRBV6-3 ASSPTKTGSIHEQY
NA TRBJ2-2 TRBV29-1 SVEEGSGENTGELF
once TRBJ1-2 TRBV5-6 ASSLPVTGYT
once TRBJ2-1 TRBV27 ASSHGGSPYNEQF
NA TRBJ2-3 TRBV7-3 ASSFGGADTQY
NA TRBJ1-2 TRBV19 ASSIAGSDYGYT
NA TRBJ1-2 TRBV5-1 ASSPRGTSYGYT
NA TRBJ2-3 TRBV7-3 ASSLTGLAGGLTDTQY
few TRBJ2-7 TRBV28 ASSPPKILAGGYEQY
once TRBJ2-1 TRBV27 ASSFEGISGIYNEQF
NA TRBJ1-5 TRBV21-1 ASSNRDRHSNQPQH
once TRBJ2-1 TRBV7-9 ASRPLAGGSRDEQF
NA TRBJ2-3 TRBV5-1 ASSLGTSETDTQY
NA TRBJ1-1 TRBV28 ASSLTRNTEAF
few TRBJ2-3 TRBV7-8 ASSLGGGGGEVADTQY
NA TRBJ2-3 TRBV7-6 ASSLEAGGLTDTQY
few TRBJ2-5 TRBV11-3 ASTQSSGASQETQY
NA TRBJ2-1 TRBV6-2/TRBV6-3 ASSRSGGVNDEQF
NA TRBJ2-2 TRBV7-8 ASSPFGGTTGELF
once TRBJ1-4 TRBV18 ASSRQPRDREKLF
NA TRBJ2-1 TRBV11-3 ASSLARTGLNEQF
NA TRBJ2-7 TRBV7-9 ASSFTSGVRNEQY
NA TRBJ1-6 TRBV4-2 ASSQSRGANSPLH
NA TRBJ2-7 TRBV5-1 ASSRGDAVGYEQY
few TRBJ2-5 TRBV11-3 ASSLGSGGLVETQY
few TRBJ1-6 TRBV6-2/TRBV6-3 ASSYSTGGSLH
NA TRBJ2-7 TRBV10-1 ASSPGQGWHEQY
few TRBJ2-1 TRBV7-9 ASSLGGTSGARGNEQF
NA TRBJ2-7 TRBV5-1 ASSAGLAGPTYEQY
NA TRBJ2-7 TRBV28 ASGGQGSYEQY
NA TRBJ2-7 TRBV4-3 ASSQEPSGDYYEQY
once TRBJ2-3 TRBV9 ASSVVGLQGATQY
NA TRBJ2-5 TRBV5-1 ASSSRLAGAIQETQY
NA TRBJ2-2 TRBV24-1 ATRPGGNTGELF
few TRBJ2-5 TRBV6-5 ASRKGPQETQY
NA TRBJ1-4 TRBV7-3 ASSRLPAGRERCRDEKLF
NA TRBJ2-5 TRBV15 ATSREAGGGHAQGTQY